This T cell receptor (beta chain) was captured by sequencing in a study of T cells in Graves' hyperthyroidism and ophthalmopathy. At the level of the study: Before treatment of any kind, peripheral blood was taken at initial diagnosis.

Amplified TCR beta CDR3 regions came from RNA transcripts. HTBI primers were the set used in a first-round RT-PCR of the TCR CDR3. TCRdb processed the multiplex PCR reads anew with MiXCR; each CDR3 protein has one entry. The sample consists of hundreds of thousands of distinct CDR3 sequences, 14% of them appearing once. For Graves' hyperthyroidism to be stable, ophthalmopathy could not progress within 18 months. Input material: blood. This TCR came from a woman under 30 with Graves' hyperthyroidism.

This CDR3 is CATSREGHWASGSQNEQFF. The CDR3, as DNA: TGTGCCACCAGCAGAGAGGGACATTGGGCTAGCGGGAGCCAGAATGAGCAGTTCTTC. The chain couples TRBV15 to TRBJ2-1; 10 nucleotides match TRBD2. Trimming removed 0 bases from V and 7 bases from J; junction bases left unmatched: 15. The CDR3 has 19 residues. Germline values: CDR1 LNHNV, CDR2 YYDKDF (reference sequence).